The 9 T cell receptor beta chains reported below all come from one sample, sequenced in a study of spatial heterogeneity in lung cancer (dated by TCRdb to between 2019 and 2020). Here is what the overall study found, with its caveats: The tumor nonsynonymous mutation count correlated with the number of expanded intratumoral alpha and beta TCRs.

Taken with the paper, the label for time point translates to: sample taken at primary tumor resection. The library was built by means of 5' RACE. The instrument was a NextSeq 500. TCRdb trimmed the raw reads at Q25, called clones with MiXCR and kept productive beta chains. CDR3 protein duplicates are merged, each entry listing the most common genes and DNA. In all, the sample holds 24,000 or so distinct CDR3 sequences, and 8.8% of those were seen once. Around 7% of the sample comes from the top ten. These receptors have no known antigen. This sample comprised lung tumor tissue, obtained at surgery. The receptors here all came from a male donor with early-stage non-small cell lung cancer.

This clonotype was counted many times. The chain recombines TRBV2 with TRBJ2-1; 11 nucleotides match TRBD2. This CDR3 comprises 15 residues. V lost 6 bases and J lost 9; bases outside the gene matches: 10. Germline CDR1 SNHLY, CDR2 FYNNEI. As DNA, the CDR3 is TGTGCCAGCAGGCTGACTAGCGGGATGAGGGGTGAGCAGTTCTTC. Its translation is CASRLTSGMRGEQFF.

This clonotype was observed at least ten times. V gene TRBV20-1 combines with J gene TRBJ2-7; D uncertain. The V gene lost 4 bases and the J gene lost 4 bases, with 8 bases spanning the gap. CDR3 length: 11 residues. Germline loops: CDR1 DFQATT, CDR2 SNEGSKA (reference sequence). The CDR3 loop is CSAKGRYEQYF. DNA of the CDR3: TGCAGTGCTAAAGGACGGTACGAGCAGTACTTC.

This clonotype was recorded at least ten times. CDR3 in DNA: TGTGCCAGCAGCTTTGGCGGGAGCTCCTACAATGAGCAGTTCTTC. This encodes CASSFGGSSYNEQFF. The rearrangement uses TRBV11-2 and TRBJ2-1; 7 nucleotides align to TRBD2. The germline V gene has CDR1 SGHAT and CDR2 FQNNGV. V lost 3 bases, J lost 0 bases, and 2 bases stayed unmatched. The CDR3 extends over 15 amino acids.

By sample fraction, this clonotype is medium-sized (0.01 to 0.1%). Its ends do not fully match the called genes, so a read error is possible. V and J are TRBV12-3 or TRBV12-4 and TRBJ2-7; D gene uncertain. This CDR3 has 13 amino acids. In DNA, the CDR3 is TGTGCCAGCAGTCCCCGCGGACGTTTGACAATTATCTTC. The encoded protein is CASSPRGRLTIIF.

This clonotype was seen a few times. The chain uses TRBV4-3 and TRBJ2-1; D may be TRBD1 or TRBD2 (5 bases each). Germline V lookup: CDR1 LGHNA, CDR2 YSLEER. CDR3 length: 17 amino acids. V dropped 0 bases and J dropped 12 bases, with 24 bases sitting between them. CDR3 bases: TGCGCCAGCAGCCAAGACGGCCCGGGGCGCCCCAATGAGGGGCAGTTCTTC. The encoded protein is CASSQDGPGRPNEGQFF.

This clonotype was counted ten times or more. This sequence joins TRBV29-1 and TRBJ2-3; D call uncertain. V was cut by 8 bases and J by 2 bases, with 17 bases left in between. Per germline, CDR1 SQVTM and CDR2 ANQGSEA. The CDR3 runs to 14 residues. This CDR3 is CSTRAYPNTDTQYF. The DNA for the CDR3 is TGCAGCACCCGGGCCTACCCAAACACAGATACGCAGTATTTT.

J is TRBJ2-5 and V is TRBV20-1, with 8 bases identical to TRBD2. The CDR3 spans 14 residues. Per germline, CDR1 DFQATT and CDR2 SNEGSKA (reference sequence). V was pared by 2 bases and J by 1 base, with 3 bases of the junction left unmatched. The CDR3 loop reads CSARRLALQETQYF. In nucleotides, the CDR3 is TGCAGTGCTAGACGACTAGCGCTCCAAGAGACCCAGTACTTC.

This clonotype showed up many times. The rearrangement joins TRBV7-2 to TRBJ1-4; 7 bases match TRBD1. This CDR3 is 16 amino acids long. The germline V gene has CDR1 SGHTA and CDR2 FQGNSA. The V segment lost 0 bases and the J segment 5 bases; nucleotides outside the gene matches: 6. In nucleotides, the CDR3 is TGTGCCAGCAGCTTAGCTTCGGGACAGATAAATGAAAAACTGTTTTTT. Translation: CASSLASGQINEKLFF.

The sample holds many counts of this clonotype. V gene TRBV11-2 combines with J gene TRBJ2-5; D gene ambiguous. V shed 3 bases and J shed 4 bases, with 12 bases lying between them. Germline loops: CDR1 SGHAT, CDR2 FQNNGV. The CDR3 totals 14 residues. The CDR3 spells CASSLVGLVETQYF. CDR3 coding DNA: TGTGCCAGCAGCTTGGTAGGGTTAGTAGAGACCCAGTACTTC.